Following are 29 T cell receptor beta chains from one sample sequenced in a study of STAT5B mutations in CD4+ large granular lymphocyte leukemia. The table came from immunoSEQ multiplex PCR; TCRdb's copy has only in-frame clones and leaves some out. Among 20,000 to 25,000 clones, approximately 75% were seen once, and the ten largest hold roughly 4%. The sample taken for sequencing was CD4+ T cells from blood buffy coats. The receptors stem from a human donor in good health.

In DNA, the CDR3 is TGCGCCAGCAGTGGGGGTAGCACAGATACGCAGTATTTT. Protein sequence: CASSGGSTDTQYF. This chain joins TRBV5-1 and TRBJ2-3, with D possibly being TRBD1 or TRBD2 (5 bases each). Trimming left V 5 bases short and J 0 bases short, with 7 bases between. Per the germline V gene, CDR1 is SGHRS and CDR2 is YFSETQ. CDR3 length equals 13 residues. Complete variable domain (other parts from reference TRBV5-1 and TRBJ2-3): KAGVTQTPRYLIKTRGQQVTLSCSPISGHRSVSWYQQTPGQGLQFLFEYFSETQRNKGNFPGRFSGRQFSNSRSEMNVSTLELGDSALYLCASSGGSTDTQYFGPGTRLTVL.

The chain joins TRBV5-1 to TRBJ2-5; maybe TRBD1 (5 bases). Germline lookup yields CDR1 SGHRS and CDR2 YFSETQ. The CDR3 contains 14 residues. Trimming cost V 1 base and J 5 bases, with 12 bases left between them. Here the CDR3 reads CASSLNRGFETQYF. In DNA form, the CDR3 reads TGCGCCAGCAGCTTGAATAGGGGCTTCGAGACCCAGTACTTC.

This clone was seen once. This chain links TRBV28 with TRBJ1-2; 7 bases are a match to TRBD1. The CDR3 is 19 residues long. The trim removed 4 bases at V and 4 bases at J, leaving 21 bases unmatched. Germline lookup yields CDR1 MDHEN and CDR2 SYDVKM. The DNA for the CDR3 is TGTGCCAGCAGTTCCCGCCATTCAAACGGGACAGCTCTTGCCTATGGCTACACCTTC. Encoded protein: CASSSRHSNGTALAYGYTF.

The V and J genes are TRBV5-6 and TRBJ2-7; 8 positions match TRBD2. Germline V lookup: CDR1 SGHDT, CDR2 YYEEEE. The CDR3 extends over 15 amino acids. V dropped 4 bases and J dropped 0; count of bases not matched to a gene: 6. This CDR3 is CASSRAGGTSYEQYF. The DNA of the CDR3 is TGTGCCAGCAGCCGGGCGGGGGGTACCTCCTACGAGCAGTACTTC.

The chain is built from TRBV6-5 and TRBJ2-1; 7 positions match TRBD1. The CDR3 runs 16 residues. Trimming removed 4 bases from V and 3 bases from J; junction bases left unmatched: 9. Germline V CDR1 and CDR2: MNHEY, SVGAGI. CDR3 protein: CASSFSTGTDYNEQFF. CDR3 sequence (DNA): TGTGCCAGCAGTTTTAGCACCGGGACAGACTACAATGAGCAGTTCTTC.

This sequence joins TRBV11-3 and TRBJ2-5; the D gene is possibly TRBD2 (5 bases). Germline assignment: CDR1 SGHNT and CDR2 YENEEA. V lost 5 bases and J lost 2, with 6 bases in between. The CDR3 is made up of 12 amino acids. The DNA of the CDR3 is TGTGCCAGCAGCCGCGGGCAAGAGACCCAGTACTTC. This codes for CASSRGQETQYF.

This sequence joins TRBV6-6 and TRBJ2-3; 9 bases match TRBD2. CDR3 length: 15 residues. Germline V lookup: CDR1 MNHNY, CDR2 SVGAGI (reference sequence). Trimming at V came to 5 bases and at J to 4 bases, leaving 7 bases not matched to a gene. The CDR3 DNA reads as TGTGCCAGCAGTGACATAGCGGGAGTGGCAGATACGCAGTATTTT. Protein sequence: CASSDIAGVADTQYF.

The chain's CDR3 is CASSSPETGQQFF. The CDR3 DNA is TGTGCCAGCAGCTCCCCCGAGACAGGGCAACAGTTCTTC. V gene TRBV6-5 combines with J gene TRBJ2-1; TRBD1 aligns across 7 bases. Looked up from germline, CDR1 is MNHEY and CDR2 is SVGAGI. V dropped 6 bases and J dropped 13; count of bases not matched to a gene: 12. The CDR3 has 13 amino acids.

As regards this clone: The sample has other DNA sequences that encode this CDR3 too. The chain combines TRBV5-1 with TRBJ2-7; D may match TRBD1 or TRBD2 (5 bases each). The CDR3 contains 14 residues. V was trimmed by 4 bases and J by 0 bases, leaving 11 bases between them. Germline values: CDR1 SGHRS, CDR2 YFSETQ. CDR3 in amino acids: CASSLSGGSYEQYF. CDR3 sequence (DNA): TGCGCCAGCAGCCTGAGTGGGGGCTCCTACGAGCAGTACTTC.

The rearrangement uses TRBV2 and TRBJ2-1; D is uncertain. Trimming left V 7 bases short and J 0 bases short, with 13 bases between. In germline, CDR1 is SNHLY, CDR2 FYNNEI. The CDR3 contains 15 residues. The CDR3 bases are TGTGCCAGCATCGTAGACGGTAGCTCCTACAATGAGCAGTTCTTC. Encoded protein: CASIVDGSSYNEQFF.

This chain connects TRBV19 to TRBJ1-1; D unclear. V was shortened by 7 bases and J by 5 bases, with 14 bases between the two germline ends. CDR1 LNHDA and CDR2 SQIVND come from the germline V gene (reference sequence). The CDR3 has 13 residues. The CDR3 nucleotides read TGTGCCAGTATCCGGCAGGACGTTACTGAAGCTTTCTTT. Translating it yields CASIRQDVTEAFF.

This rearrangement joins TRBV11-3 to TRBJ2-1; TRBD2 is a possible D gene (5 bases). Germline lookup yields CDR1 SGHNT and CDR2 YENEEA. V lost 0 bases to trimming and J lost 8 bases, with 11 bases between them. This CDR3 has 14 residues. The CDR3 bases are TGTGCCAGCAGCTTAGACGGGGAGTTGGATGAGCAGTTCTTC. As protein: CASSLDGELDEQFF.

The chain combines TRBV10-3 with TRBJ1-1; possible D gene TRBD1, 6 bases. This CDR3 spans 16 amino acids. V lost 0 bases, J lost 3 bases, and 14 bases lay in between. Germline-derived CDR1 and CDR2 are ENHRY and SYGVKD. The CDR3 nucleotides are TGTGCCATCAGTGAGTCCGAGGGACAAAGGGACACTGAAGCTTTCTTT. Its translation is CAISESEGQRDTEAFF.

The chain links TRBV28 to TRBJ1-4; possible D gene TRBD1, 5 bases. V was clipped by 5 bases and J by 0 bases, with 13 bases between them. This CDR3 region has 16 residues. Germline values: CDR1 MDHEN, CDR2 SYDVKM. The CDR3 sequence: CASSIGTAATNEKLFF. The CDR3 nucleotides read TGTGCCAGCAGTATTGGGACGGCCGCAACTAATGAAAAACTGTTTTTT.

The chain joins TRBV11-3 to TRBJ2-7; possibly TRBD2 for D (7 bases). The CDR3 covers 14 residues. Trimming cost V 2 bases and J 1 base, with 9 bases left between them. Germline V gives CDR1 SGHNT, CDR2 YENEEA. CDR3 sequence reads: CASSLRGGSYEQYF. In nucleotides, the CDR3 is TGTGCCAGCAGCTTAAGGGGGGGGTCCTACGAGCAGTACTTC.

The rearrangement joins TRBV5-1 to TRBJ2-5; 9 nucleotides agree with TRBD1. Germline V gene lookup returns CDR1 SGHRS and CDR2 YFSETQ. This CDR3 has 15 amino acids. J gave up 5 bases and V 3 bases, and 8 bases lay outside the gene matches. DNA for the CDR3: TGCGCCAGCAGCTCGGGGACAGGGACCGGCGAGACCCAGTACTTC. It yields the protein CASSSGTGTGETQYF.

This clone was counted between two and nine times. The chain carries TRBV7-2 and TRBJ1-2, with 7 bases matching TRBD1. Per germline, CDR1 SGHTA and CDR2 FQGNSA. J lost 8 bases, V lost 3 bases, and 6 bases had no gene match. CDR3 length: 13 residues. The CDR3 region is CASSFSRGQGYTF. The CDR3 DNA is TGTGCCAGCAGCTTCTCTAGGGGACAGGGCTACACCTTC.

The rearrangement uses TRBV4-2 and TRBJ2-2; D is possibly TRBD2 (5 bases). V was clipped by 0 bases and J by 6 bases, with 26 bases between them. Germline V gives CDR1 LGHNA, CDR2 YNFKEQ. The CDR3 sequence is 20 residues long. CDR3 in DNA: TGTGCCAGCAGCCAAGATCAGCCCTCTTTCGAGGACTCAAACGCCGGGGAGCTGTTTTTT. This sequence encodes CASSQDQPSFEDSNAGELFF.

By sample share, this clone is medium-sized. CDR3 DNA sequence: TGTGCCAGCCGGCGGGGGGGTGAGCAGTTCTTC. It codes for CASRRGGEQFF. This chain joins TRBV6-5 and TRBJ2-1, with TRBD2 matching over 9 bases. The V gene end was trimmed by 8 bases and the J gene end by 9 bases; junction bases not matched to a gene: 2. The CDR3 loop spans 11 amino acids. Looked up from germline, CDR1 is MNHEY and CDR2 is SVGAGI.

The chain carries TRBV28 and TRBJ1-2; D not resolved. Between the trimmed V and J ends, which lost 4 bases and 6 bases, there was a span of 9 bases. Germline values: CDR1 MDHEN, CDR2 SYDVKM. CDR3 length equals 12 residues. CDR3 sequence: CASSSFVNGYTF. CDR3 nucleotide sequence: TGTGCCAGCAGTTCTTTCGTAAATGGCTACACCTTC.

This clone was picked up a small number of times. CDR3 nucleotide sequence: TGCGCCAGCAGCAGGGACAGGGCAGGTCCCCAGCATTTT. This sequence encodes CASSRDRAGPQHF. The V call is TRBV5-1, the J call TRBJ1-5; 9 bases fit TRBD1. V lost 4 bases and J lost 10; bases outside the gene matches: 6. The germline gives CDR1 SGHRS, CDR2 YFSETQ. There are 13 residues in the CDR3.

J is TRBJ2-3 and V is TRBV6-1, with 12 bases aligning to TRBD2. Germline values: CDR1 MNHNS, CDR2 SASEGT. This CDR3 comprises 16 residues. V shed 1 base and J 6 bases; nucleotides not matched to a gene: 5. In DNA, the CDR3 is TGTGCCAGCAGTGAAGGACTAGCGGGAGCAGTGGATACGCAGTATTTT. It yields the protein CASSEGLAGAVDTQYF.

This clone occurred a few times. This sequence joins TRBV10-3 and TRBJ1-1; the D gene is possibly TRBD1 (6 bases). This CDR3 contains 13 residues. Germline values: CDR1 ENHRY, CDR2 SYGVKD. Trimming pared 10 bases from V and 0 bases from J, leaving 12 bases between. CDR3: CATTDRMNTEAFF. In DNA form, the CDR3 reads TGTGCCACAACGGACAGAATGAACACTGAAGCTTTCTTT.

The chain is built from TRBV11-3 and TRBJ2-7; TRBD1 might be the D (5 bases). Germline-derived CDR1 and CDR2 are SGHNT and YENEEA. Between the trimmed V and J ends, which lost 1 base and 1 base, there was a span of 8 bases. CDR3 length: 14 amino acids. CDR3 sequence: CASSLGRASYEQYF. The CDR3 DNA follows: TGTGCCAGCAGCTTAGGCAGGGCGTCCTACGAGCAGTACTTC. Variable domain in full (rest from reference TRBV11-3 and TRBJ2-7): EAGVVQSPRYKIIEKKQPVAFWCNPISGHNTLYWYLQNLGQGPELLIRYENEEAVDDSQLPKDRFSAERLKGVDSTLKIQPAELGDSAVYLCASSLGRASYEQYFGPGTRLTVT.

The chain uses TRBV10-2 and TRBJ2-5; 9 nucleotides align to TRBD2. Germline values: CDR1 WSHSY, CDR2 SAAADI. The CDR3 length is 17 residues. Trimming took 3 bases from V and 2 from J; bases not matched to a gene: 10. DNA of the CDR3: TGCGCCAGCAGTGAAGAAGGACTAGCGCCAGTACAAGAGACCCAGTACTTC. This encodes CASSEEGLAPVQETQYF.

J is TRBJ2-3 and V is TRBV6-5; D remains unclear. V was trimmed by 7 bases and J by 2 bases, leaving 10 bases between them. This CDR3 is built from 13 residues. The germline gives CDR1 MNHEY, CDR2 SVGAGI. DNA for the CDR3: TGTGCCAGCATCGGGTCCCTCACAGATACGCAGTATTTT. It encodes CASIGSLTDTQYF.

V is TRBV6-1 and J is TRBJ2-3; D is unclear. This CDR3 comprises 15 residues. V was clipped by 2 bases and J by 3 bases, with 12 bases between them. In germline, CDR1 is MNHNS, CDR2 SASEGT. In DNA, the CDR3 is TGTGCCAGCAGTGAAACCCTAGGACGTACAGATACGCAGTATTTT. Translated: CASSETLGRTDTQYF.

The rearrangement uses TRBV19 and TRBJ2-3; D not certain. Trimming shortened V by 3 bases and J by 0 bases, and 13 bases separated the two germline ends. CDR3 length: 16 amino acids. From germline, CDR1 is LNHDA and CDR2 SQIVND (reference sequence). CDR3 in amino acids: CASSMVSGFSTDTQYF. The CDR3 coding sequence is TGTGCCAGTAGTATGGTGTCTGGCTTTAGCACAGATACGCAGTATTTT.

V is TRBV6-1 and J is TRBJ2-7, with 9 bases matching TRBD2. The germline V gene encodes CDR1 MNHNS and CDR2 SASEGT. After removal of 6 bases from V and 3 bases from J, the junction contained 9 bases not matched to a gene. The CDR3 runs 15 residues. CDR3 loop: CASRPRLADNYEQYF. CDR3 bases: TGTGCCAGCAGACCCAGACTAGCGGACAACTACGAGCAGTACTTC.